Given below is one T cell receptor (beta chain) in context. Its target is not known. This CDR3 region has 15 residues. The V gene's germline CDR1 is SGHAT and CDR2 FQNNGV. The V gene end was trimmed by 6 bases and the J gene end by 5 bases; junction bases not matched to a gene: 6. A v3.0 immunoSEQ assay was performed at survey level. Assay: immunoSEQ multiplex PCR; the TCRdb copy retains only in-frame clones and omits some. The table includes tens of thousands of clones, about 90% detected once. Prior to DNA extraction, the samples held about 0.95-10 million cryopreserved PBMC. The sample belongs to a study of long-term antiretroviral therapy in people with HIV. The study's findings and limits: Blood, drawn from the mid-2000s to the late 2010s, may reflect older ART regimens.

The sequence was collected from a man aged 25 to 40 with HIV. The chain carries TRBV11-2 and TRBJ2-3; 12 bases match TRBD2. Sequenced here: unsorted PBMCs, sampled almost 4.6 years after starting antiretroviral therapy. DNA of the CDR3: TGTGCCAGCAGGCCTAGCGGGGGGGCCAAAGATACGCAGTATTTT. Translation: CASRPSGGAKDTQYF.